These T cell receptor beta chains were read from a single sample in a study of blood T cell repertoires in COVID-19. Method: immunoSEQ multiplex PCR; TCRdb's copy keeps in-frame clones and lacks some. The sample shows some 27,000 clones, roughly 65% of them seen only once. The sequencing input was peripheral blood. The source is a human donor in a cohort sampled during active COVID-19. The CDR3 runs from the conserved cysteine through the conserved F or W. The D gene is left open where the match is weak. Not every row has a clone size; where given, it reads once, few, many or a size class.

v_gene	len	abundance	d_gene	j_gene	CDR3aa	CDR3nt
TRBV4-3	19	.	.	TRBJ2-2	CASSQAAGVSARNTGELFF	TGCGCCAGCAGCCAAGCTGCTGGTGTGTCAGCGAGGAACACCGGGGAGCTGTTTTTT
TRBV5-4	14	once	.	TRBJ2-1	CASSFNAGDNEQFF	TGTGCCAGCAGCTTTAATGCAGGGGACAATGAGCAGTTCTTC
TRBV7-6	16	.	TRBD1	TRBJ2-3	CASSPRDREDTDTQYF	TGTGCCAGCAGCCCGCGGGACAGGGAGGACACAGATACGCAGTATTTT
TRBV30	15	.	TRBD1	TRBJ1-2	CAWSVPGQGFYGYTF	TGTGCCTGGAGTGTCCCGGGACAGGGGTTCTATGGCTACACCTTC
TRBV7-2	14	.	TRBD1	TRBJ2-7	CASSLSGQYGEQYF	TGTGCCAGCAGCTTATCGGGACAGTACGGCGAGCAGTACTTC
TRBV2	15	.	.	TRBJ2-3	CASRWMTGGTDTQYF	TGTGCCAGCAGGTGGATGACAGGCGGCACAGATACGCAGTATTTT
TRBV3-1/TRBV3-2	16	.	TRBD2	TRBJ2-5	CASSLTGLAREETQYF	TGTGCCAGCAGCCTTACGGGACTAGCGAGGGAAGAGACCCAGTACTTC
TRBV4-1	18	few	TRBD2	TRBJ2-6	CASSPEGRGASGANVLTF	TGCGCCAGCAGCCCTGAGGGGAGGGGCGCGTCTGGGGCCAACGTCCTGACTTTC
TRBV4-3	18	.	TRBD2	TRBJ2-3	CASSSDKQGAGETDTQYF	TGCGCCAGCAGCTCAGACAAACAGGGAGCGGGAGAGACAGATACGCAGTATTTT
TRBV15	13	.	.	TRBJ2-7	CATSIIRGYEQYF	TGTGCCACCAGCATCATCCGGGGTTACGAGCAGTACTTC
TRBV5-1	13	few	.	TRBJ2-1	CASSAVGVGEQFF	TGCGCCAGCAGCGCCGTAGGTGTGGGCGAGCAGTTCTTC
TRBV7-8	14	.	.	TRBJ2-4	CASSHRRLGNIQYF	TGTGCCAGCAGCCATCGGAGGCTGGGAAACATTCAGTACTTC
TRBV7-2	19	.	TRBD1	TRBJ1-5	CASSQPGTGGKERSQPQHF	TGTGCCAGCAGCCAACCCGGGACAGGGGGAAAGGAACGAAGTCAGCCCCAGCATTTT
TRBV28	16	few	TRBD2	TRBJ2-3	CASSLGRGAGGSTQYF	TGTGCCAGCAGTCTCGGGAGGGGCGCCGGGGGGTCTACGCAGTATTTT
TRBV6-5	14	.	TRBD2	TRBJ2-7	CASRGLAGGHEQYF	TGTGCCAGCAGGGGACTAGCGGGAGGACACGAGCAGTACTTC
TRBV7-9	14	.	.	TRBJ1-5	CASSFSGSNQPQHF	TGTGCCAGCAGCTTCAGCGGGAGCAATCAGCCCCAGCATTTT
TRBV4-3	16	once	.	TRBJ1-2	CASSQGIRGRDYGYTF	TGCGCCAGCAGCCAAGGGATCAGGGGTAGGGACTATGGCTACACCTTC
TRBV5-6	13	.	.	TRBJ2-1	CASSLGLYNEQFF	TGTGCCAGCAGCTTGGGACTCTACAATGAGCAGTTCTTC
TRBV11-2	15	.	TRBD1	TRBJ1-5	CASSLGQGRNQPQHF	TGTGCCAGCAGCCTAGGACAGGGTCGCAATCAGCCCCAGCATTTT
TRBV6-6	15	.	TRBD1	TRBJ1-1	CASSLAGQGNTEAFF	TGTGCCAGCAGCCTGGCGGGACAGGGGAACACTGAAGCTTTCTTT
TRBV11-2	15	.	TRBD1	TRBJ1-1	CASSDRTGGATEAFF	TGTGCCAGCAGCGACCGGACAGGGGGTGCCACTGAAGCTTTCTTT
TRBV7-2	15	.	.	TRBJ1-5	CASSPQAQGNQPQHF	TGTGCCAGCAGCCCTCAAGCACAGGGCAATCAGCCCCAGCATTTT
TRBV7-2	16	.	.	TRBJ2-7	CASSLDQVRRPYEQYF	TGTGCCAGCAGCTTAGATCAGGTCCGGAGGCCCTACGAGCAGTACTTC
TRBV18	13	many	.	TRBJ2-3	CASSPKATDTQYF	TGTGCCAGCTCACCTAAAGCCACAGATACGCAGTATTTT
TRBV2	15	few	.	TRBJ2-2	CASNLDREVTGELFF	TGTGCCAGCAATTTAGACAGGGAGGTCACCGGGGAGCTGTTTTTT
TRBV13	16	.	TRBD1	TRBJ2-3	CASSSRTGEVTDTQYF	TGTGCCAGCAGCTCGCGGACAGGGGAAGTGACAGATACGCAGTATTTT
TRBV2	13	.	.	TRBJ1-1	CASSGLGRTEAFF	TGTGCCAGCAGTGGGTTGGGGAGGACTGAAGCTTTCTTT
TRBV7-8	15	.	TRBD2	TRBJ2-7	CASSQLGTTFYEQYF	TGTGCCAGCAGCCAACTCGGGACTACTTTCTACGAGCAGTACTTC
TRBV19	16	.	.	TRBJ1-2	CASLRDSKTPLYGYTF	TGTGCCAGCCTGCGGGACTCCAAGACCCCCCTCTATGGCTACACCTTC
TRBV5-1	15	.	TRBD2	TRBJ2-1	CASSLVPSGSNEQFF	TGCGCCAGCAGCTTGGTCCCTAGCGGGAGCAATGAGCAGTTCTTC
TRBV18	13	.	.	TRBJ2-3	CASSPYLTDTQYF	TGTGCCAGCTCACCCTATCTCACAGATACGCAGTATTTT
TRBV27	13	once	TRBD1	TRBJ2-3	CASRTGRTDTQYF	TGTGCCAGCCGGACAGGCCGCACAGATACGCAGTATTTT
TRBV27	14	.	TRBD2	TRBJ2-5	CASSPSGRQETQYF	TGTGCCAGCAGCCCTAGCGGGAGGCAAGAGACCCAGTACTTC
TRBV6-5	14	.	TRBD1	TRBJ1-5	CASRHRGANQPQHF	TGTGCCAGCAGGCACAGGGGAGCCAATCAGCCCCAGCATTTT
TRBV5-1	12	.	.	TRBJ2-7	CASSDREHEQYF	TGCGCCAGCAGTGATAGGGAGCACGAGCAGTACTTC
TRBV9	14	few	.	TRBJ1-4	CASSGGPTNEKLFF	TGTGCCAGCAGCGGGGGGCCAACTAATGAAAAACTGTTTTTT
TRBV5-4	15	few	.	TRBJ2-3	CATSAGVIETDTQYF	TGTGCCACCTCAGCAGGGGTTATAGAAACAGATACGCAGTATTTT
TRBV5-1	15	.	TRBD2	TRBJ2-7	CASSLVSGRANEQYF	TGCGCCAGCAGCTTGGTATCCGGGAGGGCGAACGAGCAGTACTTC
TRBV24-1	15	.	TRBD2	TRBJ2-7	CATSDPRGTSVEQYF	TGTGCCACCAGTGACCCGAGGGGGACTAGCGTCGAGCAGTACTTC
TRBV7-2	12	.	.	TRBJ2-3	CASSPGITAQYF	TGTGCCAGCAGCCCCGGGATAACAGCGCAGTATTTT
TRBV11-2	17	.	TRBD1	TRBJ1-2	CASAKWAETGPTDGYTF	TGTGCCAGCGCCAAGTGGGCCGAGACAGGGCCAACGGATGGCTACACCTTC